This TCR beta chain was recorded in a study of cytomegalovirus exposure and HLA in healthy donors. About this clone: Its specificity is unknown.

Vbeta (60) and Jbeta (13) primers were used in the PCR. Method: immunoSEQ multiplex PCR; TCRdb's copy keeps in-frame clones and lacks some. This sample has around 140,000 clones, with around 82% found just once. CDR1 and CDR2 from the germline V gene are SGHRS and YFSETQ. J lost 6 bases, V lost 8 bases, and 8 bases had no gene match. The length of the CDR3 is 15 residues. Study-level results: A reported reduction in N-insertions relative to the roughly 670-donor mean was seen in an Asian-associated ancestry cluster in a later analysis. The study found most TCR sequences rare, yet found some public TCRs in many donors. The later analysis indicated that the majority of CMV-associated TCR beta chains appeared HLA-restricted. Presence/absence analysis assumed near-uniform sequencing depth across donors.

The receptor comes from a man aged 18 to 30 in good health and CMV-seropositive. Sequenced material: PBMCs. The rearrangement uses TRBV5-1 and TRBJ2-2, with TRBD1 matching 12 bases. This CDR3 is CASVGTGGASGELFF. CDR3 coding DNA: TGCGCCAGTGTCGGGACAGGGGGCGCTTCCGGGGAGCTGTTTTTT.